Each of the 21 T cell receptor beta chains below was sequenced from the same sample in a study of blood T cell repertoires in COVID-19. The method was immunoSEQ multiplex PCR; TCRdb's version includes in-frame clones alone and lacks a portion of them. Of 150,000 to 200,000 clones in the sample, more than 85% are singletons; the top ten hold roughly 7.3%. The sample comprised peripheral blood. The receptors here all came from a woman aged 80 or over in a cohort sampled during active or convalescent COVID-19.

The CDR3 DNA is TGCGCCAGCAGTCAATTTAAGCGACCGGGACAGGGGGCAGGCGGGGAGCTGTTTTTT. Translating it yields CASSQFKRPGQGAGGELFF. V and J are TRBV23-1 and TRBJ2-2; 12 bases are shared with TRBD1. TRBV23-1 is assigned to the ORF class and has an uncertain function. With 1 base clipped from V and 7 bases from J, the junction kept 13 bases outside the gene matches. This CDR3 region has 19 residues.

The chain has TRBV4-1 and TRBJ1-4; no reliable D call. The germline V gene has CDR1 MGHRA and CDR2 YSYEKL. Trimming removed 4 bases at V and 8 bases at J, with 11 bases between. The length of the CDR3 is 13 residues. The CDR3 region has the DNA TGCGCCAGCAGCCGTTTCGGGTGGGAAAAACTGTTTTTT. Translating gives CASSRFGWEKLFF.

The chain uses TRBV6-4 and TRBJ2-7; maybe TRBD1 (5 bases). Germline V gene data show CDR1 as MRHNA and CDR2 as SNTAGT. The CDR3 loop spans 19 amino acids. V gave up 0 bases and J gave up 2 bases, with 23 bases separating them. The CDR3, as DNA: TGTGCCAGCAGTGACTCGAAAGGCCTCCCAGGGCTCGAGCCCTACGAGCAGTACGTC. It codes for CASSDSKGLPGLEPYEQYV.

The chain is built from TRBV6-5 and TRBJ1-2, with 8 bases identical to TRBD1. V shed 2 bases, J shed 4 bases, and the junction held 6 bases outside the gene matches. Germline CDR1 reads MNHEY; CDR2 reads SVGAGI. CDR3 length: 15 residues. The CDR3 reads CASSYAGTGGYGYTF. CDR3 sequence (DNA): TGTGCCAGCAGTTACGCCGGGACAGGAGGCTATGGCTACACCTTC.

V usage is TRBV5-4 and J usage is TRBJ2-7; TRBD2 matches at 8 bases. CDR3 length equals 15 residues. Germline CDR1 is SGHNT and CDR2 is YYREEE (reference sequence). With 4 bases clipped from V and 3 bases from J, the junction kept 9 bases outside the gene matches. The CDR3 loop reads CASSPRGGRIYEQYV. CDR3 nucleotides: TGTGCCAGCAGCCCACGGGGCGGGAGGATCTACGAGCAGTACGTC.

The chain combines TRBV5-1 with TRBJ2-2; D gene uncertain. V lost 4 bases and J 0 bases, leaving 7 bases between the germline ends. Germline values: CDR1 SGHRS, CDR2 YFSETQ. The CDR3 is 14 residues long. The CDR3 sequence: CASSETSNTGELFF. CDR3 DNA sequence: TGCGCCAGCAGCGAAACATCGAACACCGGGGAGCTGTTTTTT.

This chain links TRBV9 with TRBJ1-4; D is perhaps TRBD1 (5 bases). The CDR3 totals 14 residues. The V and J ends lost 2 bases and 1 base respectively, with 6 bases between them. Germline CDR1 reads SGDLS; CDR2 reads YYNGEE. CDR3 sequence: CASSVGGTNEKLFF. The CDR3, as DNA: TGTGCCAGCAGCGTCGGGGGAACTAATGAAAAACTGTTTTTT. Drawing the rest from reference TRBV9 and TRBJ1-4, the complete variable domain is DSGVTQTPKHLITATGQRVTLRCSPRSGDLSVYWYQQSLDQGLQFLIQYYNGEERAKGNILERFSAQQFPDLHSELNLSSLELGDSALYFCASSVGGTNEKLFFGSGTQLSVL.

For the CDR3, the DNA is TGTGCCAGCAGTGATCCCAAAGAGACCCAGTACTTC. It encodes CASSDPKETQYF. The rearrangement uses TRBV6-4 and TRBJ2-5; D is ambiguous. This CDR3 contains 12 residues. Germline V gene lookup returns CDR1 MRHNA and CDR2 SNTAGT. V was shortened by 3 bases and J by 3 bases, with 5 bases between the two germline ends.

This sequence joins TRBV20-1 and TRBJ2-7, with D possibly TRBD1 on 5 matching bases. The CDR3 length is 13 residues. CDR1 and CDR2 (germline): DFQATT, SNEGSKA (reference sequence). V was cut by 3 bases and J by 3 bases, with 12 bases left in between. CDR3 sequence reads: CSASRGGIYEQYF. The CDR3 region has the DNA TGCAGTGCTAGTAGGGGCGGAATCTACGAGCAGTACTTC.

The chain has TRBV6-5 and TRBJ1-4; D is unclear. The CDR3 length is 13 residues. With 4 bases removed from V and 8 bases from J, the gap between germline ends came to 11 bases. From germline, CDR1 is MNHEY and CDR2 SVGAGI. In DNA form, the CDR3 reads TGTGCCAGCAGTTCTGCATTGACAGAAAAACTGTTTTTT. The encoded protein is CASSSALTEKLFF.

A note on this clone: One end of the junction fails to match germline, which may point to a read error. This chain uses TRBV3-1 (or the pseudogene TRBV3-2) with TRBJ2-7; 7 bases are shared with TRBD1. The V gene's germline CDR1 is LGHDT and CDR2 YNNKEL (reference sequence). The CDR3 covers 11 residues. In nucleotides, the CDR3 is TGTGCCAGCAGCCATACCGACAGGGTATCTTTC. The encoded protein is CASSHTDRVSF.

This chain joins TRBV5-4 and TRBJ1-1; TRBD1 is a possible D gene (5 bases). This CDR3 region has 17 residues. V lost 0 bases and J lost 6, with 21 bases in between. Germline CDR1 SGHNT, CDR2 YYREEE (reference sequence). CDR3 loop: CASSLADQGRGFSEAFF. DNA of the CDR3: TGTGCCAGCAGCTTGGCCGATCAGGGTAGGGGATTCTCTGAAGCTTTCTTT.

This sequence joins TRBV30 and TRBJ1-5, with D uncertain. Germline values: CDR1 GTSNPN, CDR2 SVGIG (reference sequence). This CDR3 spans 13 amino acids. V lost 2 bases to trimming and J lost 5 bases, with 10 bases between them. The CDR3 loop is CAWSREADQPQHF. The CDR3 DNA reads TGTGCCTGGAGTCGAGAGGCTGATCAGCCCCAGCATTTT.

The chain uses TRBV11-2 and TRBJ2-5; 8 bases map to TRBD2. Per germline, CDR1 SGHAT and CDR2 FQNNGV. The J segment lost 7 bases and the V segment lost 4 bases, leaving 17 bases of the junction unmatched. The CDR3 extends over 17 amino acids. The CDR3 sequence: CASSSRGGSSIPGTQYF. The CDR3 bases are TGTGCCAGCAGCTCCCGGGGGGGGAGCTCTATCCCGGGGACCCAGTACTTC. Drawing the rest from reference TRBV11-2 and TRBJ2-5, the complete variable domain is EAGVAQSPRYKIIEKRQSVAFWCNPISGHATLYWYQQILGQGPKLLIQFQNNGVVDDSQLPKDRFSAERLKGVDSTLKIQPAKLEDSAVYLCASSSRGGSSIPGTQYFGPGTRLLVL.

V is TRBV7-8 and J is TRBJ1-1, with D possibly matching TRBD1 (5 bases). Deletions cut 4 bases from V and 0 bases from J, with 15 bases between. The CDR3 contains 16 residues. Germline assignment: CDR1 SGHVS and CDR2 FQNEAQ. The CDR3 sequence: CASSSKRGVMNTEAFF. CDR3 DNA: TGTGCCAGCAGCTCAAAGCGGGGGGTGATGAACACTGAAGCTTTCTTT. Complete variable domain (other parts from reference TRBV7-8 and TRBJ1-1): GAGVSQSPRYKVAKRGQDVALRCDPISGHVSLFWYQQALGQGPEFLTYFQNEAQLDKSGLPSDRFFAERPEGSVSTLKIQRTQQEDSAVYLCASSSKRGVMNTEAFFGQGTRLTVV.

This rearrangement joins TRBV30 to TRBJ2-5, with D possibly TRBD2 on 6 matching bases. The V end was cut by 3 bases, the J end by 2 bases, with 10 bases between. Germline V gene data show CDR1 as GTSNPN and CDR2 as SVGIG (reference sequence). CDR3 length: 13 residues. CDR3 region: CAWRRGLQETQYF. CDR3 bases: TGTGCCTGGAGGCGGGGCCTACAAGAGACCCAGTACTTC.

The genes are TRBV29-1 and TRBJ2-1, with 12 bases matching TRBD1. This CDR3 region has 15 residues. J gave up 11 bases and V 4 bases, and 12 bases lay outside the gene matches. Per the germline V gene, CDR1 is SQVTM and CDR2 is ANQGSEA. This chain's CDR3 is CSVALGTGGAIQQFF. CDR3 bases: TGCAGCGTTGCTCTGGGGACAGGGGGCGCGATACAGCAGTTCTTC.

The CDR3 DNA follows: TGCAGTGCTAGTTTAGCGGGAGGTTCCTACAATGAGCAGTTCTTC. This gives the protein CSASLAGGSYNEQFF. The rearrangement joins TRBV20-1 to TRBJ2-1; the match to TRBD2 covers 10 bases. Germline loops: CDR1 DFQATT, CDR2 SNEGSKA (reference sequence). The trim removed 3 bases at V and 1 base at J, leaving 3 bases unmatched. The CDR3 sequence is 15 residues long.

Written as DNA, the CDR3 is TGTGCCAGCAGGCCACAGGGGTCCGGGGAGCTGTTTTTT. This sequence encodes CASRPQGSGELFF. This chain connects TRBV5-6 to TRBJ2-2; 7 nucleotides align to TRBD1. Germline assignment: CDR1 SGHDT and CDR2 YYEEEE. The CDR3 totals 13 residues. The J segment lost 6 bases and the V segment lost 5 bases, leaving 4 bases of the junction unmatched. Full variable domain (missing parts from reference TRBV5-6 and TRBJ2-2): DAGVTQSPTHLIKTRGQQVTLRCSPKSGHDTVSWYQQALGQGPQFIFQYYEEEERQRGNFPDRFSGHQFPNYSSELNVNALLLGDSALYLCASRPQGSGELFFGEGSRLTVL.

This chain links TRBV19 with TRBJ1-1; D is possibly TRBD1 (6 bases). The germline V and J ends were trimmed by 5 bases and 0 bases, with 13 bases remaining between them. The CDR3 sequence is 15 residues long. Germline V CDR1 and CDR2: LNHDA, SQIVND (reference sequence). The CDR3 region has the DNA TGTGCCAGTAGTGTATTCGGGACATTGAACACTGAAGCTTTCTTT. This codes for CASSVFGTLNTEAFF.

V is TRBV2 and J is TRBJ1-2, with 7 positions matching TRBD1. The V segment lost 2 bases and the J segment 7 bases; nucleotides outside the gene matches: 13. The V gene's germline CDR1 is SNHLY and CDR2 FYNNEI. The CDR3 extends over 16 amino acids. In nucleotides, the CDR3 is TGTGCCAGCAGTGAAATGAGAACAGGGGCGCGGGGTGGCTACACCTTC. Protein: CASSEMRTGARGGYTF.